Included here is one T cell receptor beta chain sequence, with context. This entry belongs to a study of blood T cell repertoires in COVID-19. At the level of the study: PBMCs, B-cell-depleted T cells, or T cells provided the cDNA or gDNA that made up the material.

The CDR3 runs 14 residues. Trimming took 3 bases from V and 0 from J, leaving 10 bases between them. CDR1 SGHDT and CDR2 YYEEEE come from the germline V gene. Only in-frame clones appear in the TCRdb table, and some are missing; sequencing was by immunoSEQ multiplex PCR. The data hold fewer than 40,000 clones, with roughly 77% observed a single time. This rearrangement joins TRBV5-6 to TRBJ2-7; possibly TRBD2 for D (6 bases). The sequenced sample consisted of peripheral blood. The clonotype originates from a man older than 75 with active or convalescent COVID-19. The CDR3 nucleotides read TGTGCCAGCAGCTGGGGACTGACCTCCTACGAGCAGTACTTC. Protein sequence: CASSWGLTSYEQYF.